One and the same sample provided the 21 T cell receptor beta chains below, sequenced in a study of blood T cells in healthy people across ages. A second PCR of 7 to 11 cycles used a sample-barcoded 5' primer and a J-beta primer mix. TCRdb redid the calling of the 5' RACE reads with MiXCR, one entry per CDR3 protein. The table has 720,000 or so distinct CDR3 sequences, around two fifths seen once. Sequenced sample: blood. The receptor source for this set is a man older than 75 in good health.

This clonotype was recorded a few times. The chain joins TRBV6-5 to TRBJ2-5; the D call may be TRBD1 or TRBD2 (5 bases each). The DNA end is more similar to TRBJ2-7, so the J call may be wrong. Germline V gene sequence: CDR1 MNHEY, CDR2 SVGAGI. The CDR3 runs to 13 residues. The CDR3 DNA sequence: TGTGCCAGCGGGGACCAGAATACCCGCGAGCAGTACTTC. It translates to CASGDQNTREQYF.

This chain connects TRBV7-2 to TRBJ2-7; 10 bases align to TRBD1. Per the germline V gene, CDR1 is SGHTA and CDR2 is FQGNSA. The J segment lost 5 bases and the V segment lost 7 bases, leaving 14 bases of the junction unmatched. The CDR3 has 16 amino acids. The CDR3 DNA reads as TGTGCCAGCACCACGACAGGGGGCCAGAATCGCCACGAGCAGTACTTC. This gives the protein CASTTTGGQNRHEQYF.

This clonotype came up a few times. This chain uses TRBV20-1 with TRBJ2-6; D is possibly TRBD1 or TRBD2 (6 bases each). V lost 6 bases and J 0 bases, leaving 12 bases between the germline ends. Per germline, CDR1 DFQATT and CDR2 SNEGSKA (reference sequence). The CDR3 extends over 15 amino acids. CDR3 loop: CSAGGHHSGANVLTF. The CDR3 region has the DNA TGCAGTGCGGGGGGACATCACTCTGGGGCCAACGTCCTGACTTTC.

Details on this clonotype: This may stem from a read error, because a much larger clone lies one nucleotide away. J is TRBJ2-1 and V is TRBV6-6; D may be TRBD2 (5 bases). Per the germline V gene, CDR1 is MNHNY and CDR2 is SVGAGI (reference sequence). The CDR3 consists of 14 residues. The CDR3 loop reads CACSYGSAYNEQFF. In nucleotides, the CDR3 is TGTGCCTGCAGTTATGGTAGCGCATATAATGAGCAGTTCTTC.

The rearrangement links TRBV28 to TRBJ2-5; D gene uncertain. Trimming left V 10 bases short and J 1 base short, with 13 bases between. The CDR3 is 13 residues long. Germline CDR1 and CDR2: MDHEN and SYDVKM. CDR3 protein: CATTDLFQETQYF. The CDR3 region has the DNA TGTGCCACCACCGACTTATTCCAAGAGACCCAGTACTTC.

This clonotype was picked up a small number of times. This chain connects TRBV6-2 or TRBV6-3 to TRBJ2-4; D is possibly TRBD1 (6 bases). V was cut by 2 bases and J by 7 bases, with 15 bases left in between. CDR1 and CDR2 from the germline V gene are MNHEY and SVGEGT. The CDR3 consists of 15 residues. The CDR3 here is CASSYLGASGNIQYF. The DNA for the CDR3 is TGTGCCAGCAGTTACCTGGGGGCCTCGGGGAACATTCAGTACTTC.

CDR3 sequence: CSAREGQGTYGYGYTF. CDR3 in DNA: TGCAGTGCTAGAGAGGGACAGGGAACTTACGGCTATGGCTACACCTTC. The rearrangement links TRBV20-1 to TRBJ1-2, with TRBD1 matching over 9 bases. Trimming cost V 0 bases and J 4 bases; bases outside gene matches: 9. The germline gives CDR1 DFQATT, CDR2 SNEGSKA (reference sequence). This CDR3 comprises 16 residues.

V and J are TRBV6-1 and TRBJ2-3, with D possibly matching TRBD2 (6 bases). This CDR3 has 17 amino acids. V was shortened by 1 base and J by 2 bases, with 16 bases between the two germline ends. Germline V gives CDR1 MNHNS, CDR2 SASEGT. Here the CDR3 DNA reads TGTGCCAGCAGTGAAGTGAGTCTAGCGACATTCACAGATACGCAGTATTTT. It translates to CASSEVSLATFTDTQYF.

The table lists this clonotype with a few counts. The gene calls are TRBV5-6 and TRBJ1-5; D gene unclear. Per germline, CDR1 SGHDT and CDR2 YYEEEE. This CDR3 has 12 amino acids. The V end was cut by 1 base, the J end by 7 bases, with 6 bases between. CDR3 sequence reads: CASSLSWQPQHF. As DNA, the CDR3 is TGTGCCAGCAGCTTGTCGTGGCAGCCCCAGCATTTT.

The CDR3 here is CASSTRTSGGVAKNIQYF. The CDR3 DNA sequence: TGTGCCAGTAGTACACGGACTAGCGGGGGGGTAGCCAAAAACATTCAGTACTTC. The gene calls are TRBV19 and TRBJ2-4, with TRBD2 matching 15 bases. From germline, CDR1 is LNHDA and CDR2 SQIVND (reference sequence). The J segment lost 0 bases and the V segment lost 4 bases, leaving 4 bases of the junction unmatched. This CDR3 has 18 amino acids. Full variable domain (rest looked up from reference TRBV19 and TRBJ2-4): DGGITQSPKYLFRKEGQNVTLSCEQNLNHDAMYWYRQDPGQGLRLIYYSQIVNDFQKGDIAEGYSVSREKKESFPLTVTSAQKNPTAFYLCASSTRTSGGVAKNIQYFGAGTRLSVL.

With respect to this clonotype: This may be a read error: a much more frequent sequence differs by one nucleotide. The chain employs TRBV9 and TRBJ2-1; D unclear. This CDR3 spans 13 amino acids. Looked up from germline, CDR1 is SGDLS and CDR2 is YYNGEE. The V end was cut by 3 bases, the J end by 12 bases, with 16 bases between. The CDR3 region is CASSGSRSRGQFF. The CDR3 nucleotides are TGTGCCAGCAGCGGAAGCCGCTCCAGAGGGCAGTTCTTC.

This sequence joins TRBV6-5 and TRBJ2-7, with a possible D match to TRBD2 (6 bases). The CDR3 loop spans 16 amino acids. Trimming left V 0 bases short and J 4 bases short, with 16 bases between. Per germline, CDR1 MNHEY and CDR2 SVGAGI. This chain's CDR3 is CASSYSGWGDRYEQYF. CDR3 in DNA: TGTGCCAGCAGTTACTCGGGTTGGGGGGACCGTTACGAGCAGTACTTC.

In its sample, this clonotype was seen once. A much larger clone differs by one base, so this may be a read error. The CDR3 loop reads CTSSQGQGDSYEQYF. The CDR3 DNA reads TGTACCAGCAGCCAAGGTCAGGGTGATTCCTACGAGCAGTACTTC. This chain joins TRBV4-2 and TRBJ2-7; a possible D gene is TRBD1 (5 bases). CDR3 length equals 15 residues. Germline CDR1 is LGHNA and CDR2 is YNFKEQ.

The rearrangement links TRBV29-1 to TRBJ2-1, with TRBD1 identical over 7 bases. J was trimmed by 3 bases and V by 2 bases; bases with no gene match: 4. This CDR3 spans 14 amino acids. Germline CDR1 and CDR2: SQVTM and ANQGSEA. In DNA form, the CDR3 reads TGCAGCGTTGAAAGTCAGGGGGTCTACAATGAGCAGTTCTTC. Its translation: CSVESQGVYNEQFF.

This clonotype was counted once. The chain couples TRBV5-1 to TRBJ2-5; 9 nucleotides align to TRBD1. Germline V gives CDR1 SGHRS, CDR2 YFSETQ. CDR3 length: 14 residues. Trimming cost V 5 bases and J 11 bases; bases outside gene matches: 13. The CDR3 DNA sequence: TGCGCCAGCAGTACCGGGACAGGGTTGAATGAGCAGTACTTC. Its protein is CASSTGTGLNEQYF. Full variable domain (rest looked up from reference TRBV5-1 and TRBJ2-5): KAGVTQTPRYLIKTRGQQVTLSCSPISGHRSVSWYQQTPGQGLQFLFEYFSETQRNKGNFPGRFSGRQFSNSRSEMNVSTLELGDSALYLCASSTGTGLNEQYFGPGTRLLVL.

This clonotype occurred once. A much larger clone sits a single nucleotide away, making a read error possible. The chain carries TRBV29-1 and TRBJ2-7; D is unclear. CDR1 is SQVTM, CDR2 ANQGSEA, per germline. This CDR3 is built from 12 residues. Here the CDR3 reads CSVVLYSCEQYF. The CDR3 DNA reads as TGCAGCGTTGTTTTGTATTCCTGCGAGCAGTACTTC.

With respect to this clonotype: The junction does not match germline at one end; this may be a read error. V gene TRBV7-9 combines with J gene TRBJ2-1; 10 bases align to TRBD1. Per the germline V gene, CDR1 is SEHNR and CDR2 is FQNEAQ (reference sequence). CDR3 length equals 21 residues. The CDR3 coding sequence is TGTGCCGGCAGCACTTGGTTCGGGACAGGGGCTAGCGGGTCCTCCTACAATGAGCAGTTCTTC. Its translation is CAGSTWFGTGASGSSYNEQFF. The full variable domain, completed using reference TRBV7-9 and TRBJ2-1, is DTGVSQNPRHKITKRGQNVTFRCDPISEHNRLYWYRQTLGQGPEFLTYFQNEAQLEKSRLLSDRFSAERPKGSFSTLEIQRTEQGDSAMYLCAGSTWFGTGASGSSYNEQFFGPGTRLTVL.

This chain links TRBV3-1 with TRBJ2-5; D ambiguous. In germline, CDR1 is LGHDT, CDR2 YNNKEL (reference sequence). Trimming took 2 bases from V and 1 from J, leaving 8 bases between them. The CDR3 has 14 residues. CDR3: CASSQMAGQETQYF. CDR3 sequence (DNA): TGTGCCAGCAGCCAAATGGCAGGCCAAGAGACCCAGTACTTC.

The V gene is TRBV28, the J gene TRBJ2-1; TRBD1 is a possible D gene (5 bases). With 5 bases removed from V and 3 bases from J, the gap between germline ends came to 17 bases. The CDR3 totals 16 residues. Germline CDR1 reads MDHEN; CDR2 reads SYDVKM. The CDR3 DNA reads TGTGCCAGCAGTAGCATGGGGCCCCCGAGCTACAATGAGCAGTTCTTC. Protein: CASSSMGPPSYNEQFF.

The chain is built from TRBV24-1 and TRBJ2-1; weak D call: TRBD1 (6 bases). CDR1 is KGHDR and CDR2 is SFDVKD in the germline V gene. CDR3 length equals 15 residues. The germline V and J ends were trimmed by 4 bases and 6 bases, with 15 bases remaining between them. The CDR3 region is CATSEQGFGGNEQFF. The CDR3 DNA reads TGTGCCACCAGTGAACAGGGTTTTGGGGGCAATGAGCAGTTCTTC.

The V and J genes are TRBV5-1 and TRBJ2-3, with TRBD2 identical over 9 bases. V lost 4 bases to trimming and J lost 2 bases; unmatched junction nucleotides: 8. CDR1 SGHRS and CDR2 YFSETQ come from the germline V gene. CDR3 length: 16 amino acids. The CDR3 is CASSPAAGGITDTQYF. The CDR3 bases are TGCGCCAGCAGCCCCGCGGCGGGAGGGATCACAGATACGCAGTATTTT.